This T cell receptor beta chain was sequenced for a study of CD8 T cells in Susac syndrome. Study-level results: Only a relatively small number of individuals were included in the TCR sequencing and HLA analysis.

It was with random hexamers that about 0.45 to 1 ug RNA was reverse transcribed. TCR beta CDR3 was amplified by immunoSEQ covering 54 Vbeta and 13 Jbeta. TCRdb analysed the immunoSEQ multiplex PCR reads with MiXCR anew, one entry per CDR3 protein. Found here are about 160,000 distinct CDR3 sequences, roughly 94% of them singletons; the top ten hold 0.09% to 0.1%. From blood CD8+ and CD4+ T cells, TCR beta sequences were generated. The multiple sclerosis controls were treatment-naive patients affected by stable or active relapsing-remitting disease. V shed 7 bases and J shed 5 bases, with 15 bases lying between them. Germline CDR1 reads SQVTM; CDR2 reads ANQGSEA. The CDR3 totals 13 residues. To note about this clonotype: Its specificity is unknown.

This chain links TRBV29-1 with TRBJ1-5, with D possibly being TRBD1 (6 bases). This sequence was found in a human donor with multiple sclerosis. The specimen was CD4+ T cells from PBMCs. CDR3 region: CSGLTGSDQPQHF. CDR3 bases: TGCAGCGGCCTTACAGGGAGTGATCAGCCCCAGCATTTT.